This TCR beta chain is drawn from a study of CD8 T cells in ankylosing spondylitis. TCRdb reanalysed the 5' RACE reads using MiXCR and keeps one entry per CDR3 protein. The table has roughly 190,000 distinct CDR3 sequences, roughly 13% seen once. General study results and limits: Disease-linked clones displayed a CD8+ phenotype and appeared relatively rarely in peripheral blood. Matched synovial fluid from ankylosing spondylitis patients was reported to be enriched for disease-linked clones. Made up of 7 to 9 highly homologous variants, a TCR beta motif appeared characteristic of ankylosing spondylitis blood.

Between the trimmed V and J ends, which lost 7 bases and 2 bases, there was a span of 14 bases. The CDR3 has 14 residues. The germline gives CDR1 MNHEY, CDR2 SVGEGT. On this clonotype: What it binds is unknown.

The receptor was derived from a male donor with ankylosing spondylitis or in good health (not recorded which). Material for sequencing was blood, either unsorted or a sorted T cell fraction (not recorded which). The chain is built from TRBV6-2 or TRBV6-3 and TRBJ1-1; the D gene is possibly TRBD1 (6 bases). CDR3 bases: TGTGCCAGCATCCCACAGGGATACAACACTGAAGCTTTCTTT. Its translation: CASIPQGYNTEAFF.